This T cell receptor (beta chain) was sequenced in a study of neurological immune-mediated disorders. The CDR3 runs 13 residues. Germline V lookup: CDR1 DFQATT, CDR2 SNEGSKA (reference sequence). V lost 5 bases and J 1 base, leaving 11 bases between the germline ends. A single record per CDR3 protein comes from TCRdb applying MiXCR to the 5' RACE reads. The sample holds some 30,000 distinct CDR3 sequences, roughly a sixth seen once. Time point here: technical triplicate 3. The sorted libraries involved the use of 850,000 to 1,000,000 CD4+ or CD8+ T cells. This clonotype came up many times. The genes are TRBV20-1 and TRBJ1-1, with a possible D match to TRBD1 (5 bases). The TCR sequence derives from a female donor with HTLV-1-associated myelopathy (HAM/TSP). Sequencing was performed on CD4+ T cells from blood. The CDR3 region has the DNA TGCAGTGCTGGAGGACACCCGAACACTGAAGCTTTCTTT. It codes for CSAGGHPNTEAFF.